These 11 T cell receptor beta chains came from one sample sequenced in a study of shared clonotypes between healthy human individuals. TCRdb keeps only in-frame clones here, not all; method: immunoSEQ multiplex PCR. The sample lists 550,000 to 800,000 clones, less than 85% occurring once. Sequenced sample: memory CD4+ T cells sorted from blood. As to subset: CD45RA-negative fraction. These receptors originate from a woman aged 30 to 39 in good health.

J is TRBJ2-5 and V is TRBV25-1; 12 nucleotides match TRBD1. Germline CDR1 is MGHDK and CDR2 is SYGVNS. The CDR3 contains 14 residues. Trimming cost V 9 bases and J 5 bases; bases outside gene matches: 7. The CDR3: CASARDRGRETQYF. The CDR3 DNA is TGTGCCAGTGCGCGGGACAGGGGGCGTGAGACCCAGTACTTC.

The V gene is TRBV30, the J gene TRBJ2-3; D unresolved. CDR3 length: 12 residues. The V and J ends lost 4 bases and 7 bases respectively, with 12 bases between them. CDR1 and CDR2 from the germline V gene are GTSNPN and SVGIG (reference sequence). CDR3 coding DNA: TGTGCCTGGACTAGTATTAATTATACGCAGTATTTT. This codes for CAWTSINYTQYF.

The chain recombines TRBV5-1 with TRBJ2-1; D not resolved. Trimming took 2 bases from V and 0 from J, leaving 9 bases between them. Per germline, CDR1 SGHRS and CDR2 YFSETQ. CDR3 length: 15 amino acids. CDR3 in amino acids: CASSLESPSYNEQFF. The CDR3 nucleotides read TGCGCCAGCAGCTTAGAGTCCCCCTCCTACAATGAGCAGTTCTTC.

This chain uses TRBV7-2 with TRBJ2-1; no firm D call. The length of the CDR3 is 15 residues. V lost 1 base to trimming and J lost 0 bases, with 7 bases between them. Germline assignment: CDR1 SGHTA and CDR2 FQGNSA. The CDR3 region is CASSLGFSSYNEQFF. CDR3 nucleotides: TGTGCCAGCAGCTTAGGCTTTAGCTCCTACAATGAGCAGTTCTTC.

The rearrangement uses TRBV6-9 and TRBJ2-1; 7 positions match TRBD2. Trimming took 3 bases from V and 6 from J; bases not matched to a gene: 8. The CDR3 sequence is 15 residues long. CDR1 and CDR2 from the germline V gene are MNHGY and SVAAGI. The CDR3 region has the DNA TGTGCCAGCAGTTACAATCGGGGCGGGAGCAATGAGCAGTTCTTC. It is translated as CASSYNRGGSNEQFF.

The rearrangement links TRBV2 to TRBJ1-2; D ambiguous. V was cut by 6 bases and J by 4 bases, with 15 bases left in between. The CDR3 runs to 14 residues. In germline, CDR1 is SNHLY, CDR2 FYNNEI. CDR3 nucleotides: TGTGCCAGCAGGGAGACCGGGAGGCGCTATGGCTACACCTTC. As protein: CASRETGRRYGYTF.

This clone was counted between two and nine times. The chain recombines TRBV7-3 with TRBJ2-7, with D perhaps TRBD2 (5 bases). Trimming removed 3 bases from V and 2 bases from J, with 8 bases in between. Per the germline V gene, CDR1 is SGHTA and CDR2 is FQGTGA. The CDR3 is 13 amino acids. This chain's CDR3 is CASSFAGTYEQYF. The DNA of the CDR3 is TGTGCCAGCAGCTTTGCCGGGACCTACGAGCAGTACTTC.

The chain joins TRBV7-2 to TRBJ2-1, with TRBD2 matching 10 bases. V was pared by 1 base and J by 6 bases, with 6 bases of the junction left unmatched. Germline V gives CDR1 SGHTA, CDR2 FQGNSA. CDR3 length equals 16 residues. CDR3 sequence reads: CASSLVRRTSGNEQFF. CDR3 in DNA: TGTGCCAGCAGCTTAGTCCGGCGGACTAGCGGCAATGAGCAGTTCTTC.

This clone was recorded at least ten times. The chain employs TRBV6-5 and TRBJ2-1, with 10 bases fitting TRBD2. Unmatched junction bases numbered 8, after V lost 5 bases and J lost 7 bases. The CDR3 contains 15 residues. CDR1 and CDR2 from the germline V gene are MNHEY and SVGAGI. CDR3 nucleotides: TGTGCCAGCAGTCTTACAGCGGGAGGGCCGAATGAGCAGTTCTTC. As protein: CASSLTAGGPNEQFF.

There are a few counts of this clone. The V call is TRBV28, the J call TRBJ1-2; 7 bases are a match to TRBD1. The ends lost 5 bases at V and 1 base at J; junction bases unmatched: 10. The germline V gene has CDR1 MDHEN and CDR2 SYDVKM. The CDR3 is 16 amino acids. The CDR3 DNA reads TGTGCCAGCAGTAACACCGGGACAGCTCTTAACTATGGCTACACCTTC. Translating gives CASSNTGTALNYGYTF.

This clone was counted once. This sequence joins TRBV27 and TRBJ2-3, with D possibly being TRBD1 (5 bases). With 4 bases removed from V and 4 bases from J, the gap between germline ends came to 12 bases. CDR1 and CDR2 (germline): MNHEY, SMNVEV (reference sequence). The CDR3 loop spans 14 amino acids. In DNA, the CDR3 is TGTGCCAGCAGTTGGTTTCAGGGTGCAGATACGCAGTATTTT. Protein product: CASSWFQGADTQYF.